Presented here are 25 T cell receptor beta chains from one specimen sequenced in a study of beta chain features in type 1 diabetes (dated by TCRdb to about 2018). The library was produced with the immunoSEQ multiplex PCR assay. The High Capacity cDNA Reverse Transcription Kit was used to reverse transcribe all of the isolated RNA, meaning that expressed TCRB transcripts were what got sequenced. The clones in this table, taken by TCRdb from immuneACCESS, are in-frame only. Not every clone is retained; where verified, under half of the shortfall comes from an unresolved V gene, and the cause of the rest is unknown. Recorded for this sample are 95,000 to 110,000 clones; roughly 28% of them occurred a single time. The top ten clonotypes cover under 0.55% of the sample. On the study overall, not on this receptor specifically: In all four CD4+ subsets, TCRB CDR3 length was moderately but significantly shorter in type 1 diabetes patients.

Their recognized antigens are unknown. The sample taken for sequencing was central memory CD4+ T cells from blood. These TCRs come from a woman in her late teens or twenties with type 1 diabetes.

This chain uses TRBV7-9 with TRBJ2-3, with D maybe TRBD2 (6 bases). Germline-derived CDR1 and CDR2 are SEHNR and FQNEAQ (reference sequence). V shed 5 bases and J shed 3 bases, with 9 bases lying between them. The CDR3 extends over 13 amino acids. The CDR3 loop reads CASSPGGTDTQYF. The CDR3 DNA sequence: TGTGCCAGCAGCCCTGGGGGGACAGATACGCAGTATTTT.

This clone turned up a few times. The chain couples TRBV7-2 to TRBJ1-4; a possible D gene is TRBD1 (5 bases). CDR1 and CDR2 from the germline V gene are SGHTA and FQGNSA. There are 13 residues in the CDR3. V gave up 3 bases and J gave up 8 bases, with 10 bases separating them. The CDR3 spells CASSLTVKEKLFF. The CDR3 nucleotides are TGTGCCAGCAGCTTGACAGTGAAAGAAAAACTGTTTTTT.

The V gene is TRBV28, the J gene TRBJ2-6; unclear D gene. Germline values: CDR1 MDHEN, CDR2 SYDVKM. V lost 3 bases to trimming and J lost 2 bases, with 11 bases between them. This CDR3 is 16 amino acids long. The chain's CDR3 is CASSFASLTGANVLTF. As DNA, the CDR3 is TGTGCCAGCAGTTTTGCCAGTCTGACTGGGGCCAACGTCCTGACTTTC.

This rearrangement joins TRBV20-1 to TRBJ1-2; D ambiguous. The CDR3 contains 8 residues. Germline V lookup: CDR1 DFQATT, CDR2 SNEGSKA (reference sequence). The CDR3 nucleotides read TGCGGTCTCGAGAGCTACACCTTC. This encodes CGLESYTF.

Here the CDR3 reads CASSDGRSGANVLTF. CDR3 sequence (DNA): TGTGCCAGCAGTGATGGCAGGTCCGGGGCCAACGTCCTGACTTTC. The chain recombines TRBV25-1 with TRBJ2-6; no firm D call. Per germline, CDR1 MGHDK and CDR2 SYGVNS. The V gene lost 3 bases and the J gene lost 4 bases, with 10 bases spanning the gap. The CDR3 length is 15 residues.

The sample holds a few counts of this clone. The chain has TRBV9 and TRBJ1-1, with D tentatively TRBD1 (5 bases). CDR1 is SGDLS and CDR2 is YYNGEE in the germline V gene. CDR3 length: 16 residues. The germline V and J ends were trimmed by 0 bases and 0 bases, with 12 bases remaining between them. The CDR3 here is CASSVGGAGMNTEAFF. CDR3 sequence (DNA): TGTGCCAGCAGCGTAGGTGGGGCAGGGATGAACACTGAAGCTTTCTTT.

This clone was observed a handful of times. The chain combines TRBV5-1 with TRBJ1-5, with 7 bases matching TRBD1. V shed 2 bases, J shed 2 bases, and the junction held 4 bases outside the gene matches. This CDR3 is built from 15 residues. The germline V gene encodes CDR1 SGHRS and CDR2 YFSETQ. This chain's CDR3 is CASSFRGQGNQPQHF. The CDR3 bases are TGCGCCAGCAGCTTCCGCGGACAGGGCAATCAGCCCCAGCATTTT.

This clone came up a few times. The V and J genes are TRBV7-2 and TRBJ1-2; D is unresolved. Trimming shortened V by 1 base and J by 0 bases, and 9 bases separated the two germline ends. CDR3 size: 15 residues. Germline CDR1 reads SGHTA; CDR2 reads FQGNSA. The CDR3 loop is CASSLVVDTNYGYTF. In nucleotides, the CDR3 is TGTGCCAGCAGCTTAGTTGTAGATACTAACTATGGCTACACCTTC.

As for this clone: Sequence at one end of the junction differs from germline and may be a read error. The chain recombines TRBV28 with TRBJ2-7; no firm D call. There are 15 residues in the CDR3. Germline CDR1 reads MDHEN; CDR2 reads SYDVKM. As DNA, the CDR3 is TGTGCCAGCAGCCGGCTCGGAGCGTCATCCTACGAGCATTACTTC. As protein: CASSRLGASSYEHYF.

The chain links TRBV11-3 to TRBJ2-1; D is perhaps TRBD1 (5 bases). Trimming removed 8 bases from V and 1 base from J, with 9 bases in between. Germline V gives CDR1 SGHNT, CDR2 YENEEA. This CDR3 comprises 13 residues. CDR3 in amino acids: CASGRVSYNEQFF. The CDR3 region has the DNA TGTGCCAGCGGCAGGGTTTCCTACAATGAGCAGTTCTTC.

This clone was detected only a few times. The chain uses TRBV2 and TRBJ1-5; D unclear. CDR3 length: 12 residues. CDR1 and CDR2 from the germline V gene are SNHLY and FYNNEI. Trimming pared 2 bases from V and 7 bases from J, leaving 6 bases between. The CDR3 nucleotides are TGTGCCAGCAGTGAATCGAGGCAGCCCCAGCATTTT. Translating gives CASSESRQPQHF.

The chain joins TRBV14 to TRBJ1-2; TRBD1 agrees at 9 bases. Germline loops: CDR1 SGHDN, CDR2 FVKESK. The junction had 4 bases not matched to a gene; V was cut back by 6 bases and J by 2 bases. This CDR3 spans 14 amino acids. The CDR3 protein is CASSRQGGNYGYTF. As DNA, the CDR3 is TGTGCCAGCAGTAGACAGGGGGGAAACTATGGCTACACCTTC.

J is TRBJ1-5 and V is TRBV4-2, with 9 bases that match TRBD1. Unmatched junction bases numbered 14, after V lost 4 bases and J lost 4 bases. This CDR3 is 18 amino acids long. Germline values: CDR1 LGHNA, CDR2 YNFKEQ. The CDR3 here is CASSPTQGAGVGNQPQHF. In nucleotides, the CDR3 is TGTGCCAGCAGCCCAACACAGGGGGCCGGGGTGGGAAATCAGCCCCAGCATTTT.

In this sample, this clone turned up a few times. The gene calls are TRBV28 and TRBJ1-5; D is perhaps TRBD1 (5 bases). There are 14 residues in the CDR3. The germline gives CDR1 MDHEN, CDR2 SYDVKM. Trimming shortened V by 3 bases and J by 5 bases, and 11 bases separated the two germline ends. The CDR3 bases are TGTGCCAGCAGTTTTCAGGGCTTAGATCAGCCCCAGCATTTT. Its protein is CASSFQGLDQPQHF.

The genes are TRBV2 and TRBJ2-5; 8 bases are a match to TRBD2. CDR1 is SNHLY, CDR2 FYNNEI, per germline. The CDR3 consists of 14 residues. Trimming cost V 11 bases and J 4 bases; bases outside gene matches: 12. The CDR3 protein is CASKGGLAAETQYF. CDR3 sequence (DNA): TGTGCCTCAAAGGGTGGACTAGCCGCAGAGACCCAGTACTTC.

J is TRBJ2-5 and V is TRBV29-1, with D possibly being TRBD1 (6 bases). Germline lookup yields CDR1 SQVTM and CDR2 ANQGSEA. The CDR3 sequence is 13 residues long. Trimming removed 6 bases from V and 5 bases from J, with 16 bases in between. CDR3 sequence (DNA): TGCAGCGTCCTACAGGGTTTCGGGGAGACCCAGTACTTC. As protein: CSVLQGFGETQYF.

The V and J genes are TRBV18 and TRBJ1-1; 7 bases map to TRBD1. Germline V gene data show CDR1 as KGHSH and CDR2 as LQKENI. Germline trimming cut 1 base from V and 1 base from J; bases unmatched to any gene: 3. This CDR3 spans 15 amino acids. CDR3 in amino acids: CASSPQTGENTEAFF. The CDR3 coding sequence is TGTGCCAGCTCACCACAAACAGGGGAGAACACTGAAGCTTTCTTT. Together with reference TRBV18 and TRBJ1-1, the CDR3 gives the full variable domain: NAGVMQNPRHLVRRRGQEARLRCSPMKGHSHVYWYRQLPEEGLKFMVYLQKENIIDESGMPKERFSAEFPKEGPSILRIQQVVRGDSAAYFCASSPQTGENTEAFFGQGTRLTVV.

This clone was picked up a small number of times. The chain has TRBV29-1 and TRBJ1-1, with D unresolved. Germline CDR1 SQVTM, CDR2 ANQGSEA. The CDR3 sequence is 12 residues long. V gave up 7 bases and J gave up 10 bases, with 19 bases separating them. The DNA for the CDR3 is TGCAGCGGCGCAAGACCTGCCGGGTCAGCTTTCTTT. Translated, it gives CSGARPAGSAFF.

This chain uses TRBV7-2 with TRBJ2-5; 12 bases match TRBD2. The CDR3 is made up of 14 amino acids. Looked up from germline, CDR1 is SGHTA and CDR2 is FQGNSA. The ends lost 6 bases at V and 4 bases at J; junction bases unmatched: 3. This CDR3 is CASRLAGGGETQYF. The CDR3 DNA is TGTGCCAGCAGGCTAGCGGGAGGGGGAGAGACCCAGTACTTC.

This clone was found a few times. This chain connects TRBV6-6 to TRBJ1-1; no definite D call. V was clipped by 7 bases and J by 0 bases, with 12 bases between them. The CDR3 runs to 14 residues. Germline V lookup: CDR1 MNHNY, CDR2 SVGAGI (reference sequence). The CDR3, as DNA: TGTGCCAGCACCCAGCGGGCGGTGAACACTGAAGCTTTCTTT. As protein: CASTQRAVNTEAFF.

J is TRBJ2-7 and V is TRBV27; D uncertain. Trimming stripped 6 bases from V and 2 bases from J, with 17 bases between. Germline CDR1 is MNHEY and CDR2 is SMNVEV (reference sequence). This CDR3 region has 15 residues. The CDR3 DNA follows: TGTGCCAGCAGCTCCCCGGAGTCATTTGCCTACGAGCAGTACTTC. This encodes CASSSPESFAYEQYF.

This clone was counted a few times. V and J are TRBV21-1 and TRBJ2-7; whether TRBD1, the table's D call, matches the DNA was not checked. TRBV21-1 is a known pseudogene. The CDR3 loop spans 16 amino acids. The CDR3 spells CASIPPGQTLSYEQYV. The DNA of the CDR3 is TGTGCCAGCATTCCTCCGGGACAGACGCTTTCCTACGAGCAGTACGTC.

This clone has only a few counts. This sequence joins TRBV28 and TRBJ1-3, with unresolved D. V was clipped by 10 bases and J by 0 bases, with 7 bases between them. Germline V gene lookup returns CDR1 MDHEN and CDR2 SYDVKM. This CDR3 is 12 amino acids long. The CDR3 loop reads CAIADSGNTIYF. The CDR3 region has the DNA TGTGCCATCGCAGACTCTGGAAACACCATATATTTT. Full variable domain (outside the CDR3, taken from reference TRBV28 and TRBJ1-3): DVKVTQSSRYLVKRTGEKVFLECVQDMDHENMFWYRQDPGLGLRLIYFSYDVKMKEKGDIPEGYSVSREKKERFSLILESASTNQTSMYLCAIADSGNTIYFGEGSWLTVV.

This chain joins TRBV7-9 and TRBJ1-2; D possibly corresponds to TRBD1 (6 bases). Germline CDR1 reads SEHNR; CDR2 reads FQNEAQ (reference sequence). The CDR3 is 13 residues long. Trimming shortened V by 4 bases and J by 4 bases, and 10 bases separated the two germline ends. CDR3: CASSSGEGYGYTF. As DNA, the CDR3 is TGTGCCAGCAGCTCAGGGGAGGGCTATGGCTACACCTTC.

CDR3: CASLGSGSLGTDTQYF. The CDR3 DNA sequence: TGTGCCAGCCTGGGATCGGGGTCATTGGGCACAGATACGCAGTATTTT. This chain connects TRBV21-1 to TRBJ2-3; no check of the table's D call, TRBD2, against the DNA was made. TRBV21-1 is designated a pseudogene. CDR3 size: 16 residues.